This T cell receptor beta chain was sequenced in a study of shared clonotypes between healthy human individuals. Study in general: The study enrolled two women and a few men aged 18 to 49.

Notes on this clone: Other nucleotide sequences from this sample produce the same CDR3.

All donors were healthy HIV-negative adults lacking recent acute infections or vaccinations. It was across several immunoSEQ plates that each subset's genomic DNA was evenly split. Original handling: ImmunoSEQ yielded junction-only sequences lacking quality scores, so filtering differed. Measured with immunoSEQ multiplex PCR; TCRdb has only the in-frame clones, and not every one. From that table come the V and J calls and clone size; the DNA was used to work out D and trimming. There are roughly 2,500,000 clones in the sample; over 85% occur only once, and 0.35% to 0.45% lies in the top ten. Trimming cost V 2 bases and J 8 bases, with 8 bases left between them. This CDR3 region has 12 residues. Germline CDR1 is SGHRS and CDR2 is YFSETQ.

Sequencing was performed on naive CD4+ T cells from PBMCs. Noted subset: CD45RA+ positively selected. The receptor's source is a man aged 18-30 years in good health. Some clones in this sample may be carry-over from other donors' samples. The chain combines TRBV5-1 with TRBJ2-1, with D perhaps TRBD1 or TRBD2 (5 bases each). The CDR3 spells CASSFRGDEQFF. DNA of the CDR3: TGCGCCAGCAGCTTTAGGGGAGATGAGCAGTTCTTC.